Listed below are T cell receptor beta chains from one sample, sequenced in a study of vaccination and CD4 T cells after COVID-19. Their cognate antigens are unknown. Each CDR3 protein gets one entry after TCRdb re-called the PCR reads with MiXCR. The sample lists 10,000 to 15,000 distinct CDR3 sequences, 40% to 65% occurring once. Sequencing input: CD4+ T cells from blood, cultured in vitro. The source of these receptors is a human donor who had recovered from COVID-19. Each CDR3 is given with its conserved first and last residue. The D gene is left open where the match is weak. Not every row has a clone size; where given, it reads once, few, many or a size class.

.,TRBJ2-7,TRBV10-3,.,CAIKGLTYEQYF,TGTGCCATCAAAGGACTAACCTACGAGCAGTACTTC
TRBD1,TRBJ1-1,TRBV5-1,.,CASSSTGGYTEAFF,TGCGCCAGCAGCTCCACAGGGGGGTACACTGAAGCTTTCTTT
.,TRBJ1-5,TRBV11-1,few,CASSLTASGHQPQHF,TGTGCCAGCAGCTTAACCGCGTCAGGGCATCAGCCCCAGCATTTT
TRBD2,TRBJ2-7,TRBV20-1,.,CSATNPRTSATYEQYF,TGCAGTGCTACTAATCCCAGGACTAGCGCGACTTACGAGCAGTACTTC
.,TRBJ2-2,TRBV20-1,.,CSVVRGDTGELFF,TGCAGTGTAGTTCGCGGGGACACCGGGGAGCTGTTTTTT
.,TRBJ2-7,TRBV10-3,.,CAISESGLDEQYF,TGTGCCATCAGTGAGTCGGGGCTGGACGAGCAGTACTTC
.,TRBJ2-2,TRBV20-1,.,CSAESHNANTGELFF,TGCAGTGCTGAATCACATAACGCGAACACCGGGGAGCTGTTTTTT
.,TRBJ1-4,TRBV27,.,CASSLGATNEKLFF,TGTGCCAGCAGTTTGGGAGCAACTAATGAAAAACTGTTTTTT
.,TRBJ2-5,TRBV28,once,CASSFNRDQETQYF,TGTGCCAGCAGTTTTAACAGGGACCAAGAGACCCAGTACTTC
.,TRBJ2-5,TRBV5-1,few,CASSLVGGKETQYF,TGCGCCAGCAGCTTGGTTGGGGGGAAGGAGACCCAGTACTTC
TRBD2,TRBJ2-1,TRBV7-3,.,CASSPRLASNNEQFF,TGTGCCAGCAGCCCGAGACTAGCAAGCAACAATGAGCAGTTCTTC
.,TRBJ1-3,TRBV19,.,CASAAGGGNTIYF,TGTGCCAGTGCTGCGGGAGGTGGAAACACCATATATTTT
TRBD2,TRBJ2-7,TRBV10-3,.,CAISQILAGGPGEQYF,TGTGCCATCAGCCAGATACTAGCGGGAGGGCCGGGGGAGCAGTACTTC
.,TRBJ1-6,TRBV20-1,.,CSAAHPGAGYSPLHF,TGCAGTGCAGCACACCCCGGGGCAGGATATTCACCCCTCCACTTT
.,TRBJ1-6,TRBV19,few,CASSMGYNNSPLHF,TGTGCCAGTAGTATGGGGTATAATAATTCACCCCTCCACTTT
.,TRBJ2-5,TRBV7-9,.,CASSFEGRPQETQYF,TGTGCCAGCAGCTTCGAGGGACGGCCACAAGAGACCCAGTACTTC
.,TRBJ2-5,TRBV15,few,CATSRVTGAKETQYF,TGTGCCACCAGCAGAGTGACGGGGGCGAAGGAGACCCAGTACTTC
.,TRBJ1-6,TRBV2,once,CASRLWTENSPLHF,TGTGCCAGCAGGCTCTGGACGGAAAATTCACCCCTCCACTTT
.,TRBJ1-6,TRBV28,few,CASSFKSPLHF,TGTGCCAGCAGTTTTAAGTCACCCCTCCACTTT
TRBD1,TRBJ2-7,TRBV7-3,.,CASSGTAGEQYF,TGTGCCAGCAGTGGGACAGCCGGCGAGCAGTACTTC
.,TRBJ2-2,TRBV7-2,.,CASRPNEVTGELFF,TGTGCCAGCAGACCAAACGAAGTCACCGGGGAGCTGTTTTTT
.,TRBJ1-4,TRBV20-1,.,CSASLTLLTNEKLFF,TGCAGTGCTAGCCTCACATTGTTAACTAATGAAAAACTGTTTTTT
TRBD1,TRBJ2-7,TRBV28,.,CASSSDRGRREQYF,TGTGCCAGCAGTTCTGACAGGGGGCGCCGGGAGCAGTACTTC
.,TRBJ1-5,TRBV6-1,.,CASRETLSNQPQHF,TGTGCCAGCCGGGAGACACTCAGCAATCAGCCCCAGCATTTT
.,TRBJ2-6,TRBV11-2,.,CASSLIRRSSGANVLTF,TGTGCCAGCAGCTTAATACGACGGAGCTCTGGGGCCAACGTCCTGACTTTC
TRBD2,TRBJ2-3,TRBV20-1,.,CSAAPSAGGTSTQYF,TGCAGTGCTGCCCCATCTGCGGGAGGTACTTCTACGCAGTATTTT
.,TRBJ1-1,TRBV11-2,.,CASSLGPGSNTEAFF,TGTGCCAGCAGCTTAGGGCCGGGATCGAACACTGAAGCTTTCTTT
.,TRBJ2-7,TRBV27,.,CASSLLPGLRVNEQYF,TGTGCCAGCAGTTTACTTCCGGGACTTCGCGTCAACGAGCAGTACTTC
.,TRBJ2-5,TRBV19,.,CASSMDSPRTQYF,TGTGCCAGTAGTATGGACAGTCCCCGGACCCAGTACTTC
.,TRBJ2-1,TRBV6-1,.,CASSHLLLATHYNEQFF,TGTGCCAGCAGTCACCTACTTCTAGCAACCCATTACAATGAGCAGTTCTTC
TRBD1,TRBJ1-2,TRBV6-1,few,CASSRAGTGNGYTF,TGTGCCAGCAGTCGCGCCGGGACAGGGAATGGCTACACCTTC
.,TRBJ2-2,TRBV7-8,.,CASSLTGAVTGELFF,TGTGCCAGCAGCTTGACGGGGGCTGTCACCGGGGAGCTGTTTTTT
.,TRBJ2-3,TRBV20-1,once,CSAREARSTDTQYF,TGCAGTGCTAGAGAGGCTAGGAGCACAGATACGCAGTATTTT
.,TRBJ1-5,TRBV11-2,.,CASSLGGISNQPQHF,TGTGCCAGCAGCTTAGGGGGAATTAGCAATCAGCCCCAGCATTTT
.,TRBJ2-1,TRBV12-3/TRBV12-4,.,CASSFRAGEQFF,TGTGCCAGCAGTTTTCGAGCTGGTGAGCAGTTCTTC
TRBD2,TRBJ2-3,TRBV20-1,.,CSAVRTSGRGRDTQYF,TGCAGTGCTGTCAGGACTAGCGGGAGGGGGAGAGATACGCAGTATTTT
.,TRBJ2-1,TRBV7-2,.,CASSTASYNEQFF,TGTGCCAGCAGTACCGCAAGTTACAATGAGCAGTTCTTC
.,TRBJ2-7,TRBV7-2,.,CASSSRRSSYEQYF,TGTGCCAGCAGCTCCCGACGAAGCTCCTACGAGCAGTACTTC
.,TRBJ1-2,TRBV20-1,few,CSARKSGADYGYTF,TGCAGTGCTAGAAAGTCGGGGGCGGACTATGGCTACACCTTC
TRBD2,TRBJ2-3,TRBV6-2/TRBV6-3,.,CASSGTSRHTQYF,TGTGCCAGCAGTGGGACTAGCCGACATACGCAGTATTTT
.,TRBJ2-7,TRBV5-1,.,CASSLEGIADEQYF,TGCGCCAGCAGCTTGGAAGGGATTGCCGACGAGCAGTACTTC
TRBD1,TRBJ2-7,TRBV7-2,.,CASSFGQVQYF,TGTGCCAGCAGCTTTGGACAGGTGCAGTACTTC
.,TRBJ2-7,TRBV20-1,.,CSASPLVAEQYF,TGCAGTGCTAGTCCGCTAGTAGCCGAGCAGTACTTC
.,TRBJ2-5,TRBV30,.,CAWSGGRARGTQYF,TGTGCCTGGAGTGGGGGTAGAGCGAGGGGGACCCAGTACTTC